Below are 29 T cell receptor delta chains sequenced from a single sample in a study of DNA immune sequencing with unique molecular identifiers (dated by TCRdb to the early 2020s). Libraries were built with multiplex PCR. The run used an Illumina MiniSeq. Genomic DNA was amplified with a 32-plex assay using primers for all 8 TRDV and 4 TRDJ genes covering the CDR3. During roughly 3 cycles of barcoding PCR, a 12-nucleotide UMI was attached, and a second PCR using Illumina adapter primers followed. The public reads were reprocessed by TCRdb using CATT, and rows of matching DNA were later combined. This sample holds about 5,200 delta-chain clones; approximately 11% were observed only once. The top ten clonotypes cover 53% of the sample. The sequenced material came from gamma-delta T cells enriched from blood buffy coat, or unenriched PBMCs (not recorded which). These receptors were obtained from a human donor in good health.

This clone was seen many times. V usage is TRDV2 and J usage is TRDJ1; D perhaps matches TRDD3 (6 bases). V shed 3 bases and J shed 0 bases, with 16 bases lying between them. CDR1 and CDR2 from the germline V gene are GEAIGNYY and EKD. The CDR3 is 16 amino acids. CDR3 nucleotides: TGTGCCTGTGACCGCCTAGGAGATACGTACACCGATAAACTCATCTTT. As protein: CACDRLGDTYTDKLIF.

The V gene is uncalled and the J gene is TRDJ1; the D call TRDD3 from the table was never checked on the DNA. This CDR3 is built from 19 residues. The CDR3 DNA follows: TGTGCTCTTGGGGAATCCTTTTTGCCTTCCTACACCCCGGGGGATAAACTCATCTTT. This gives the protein CALGESFLPSYTPGDKLIF.

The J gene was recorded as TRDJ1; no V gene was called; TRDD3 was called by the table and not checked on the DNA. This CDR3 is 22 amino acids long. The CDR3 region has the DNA TGTGCCTGTGACACCGTACCTACTACAACAGGGGGGTTCCCCGAGTACCCCGATAAACTCATCTTT. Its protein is CACDTVPTTTGGFPEYPDKLIF.

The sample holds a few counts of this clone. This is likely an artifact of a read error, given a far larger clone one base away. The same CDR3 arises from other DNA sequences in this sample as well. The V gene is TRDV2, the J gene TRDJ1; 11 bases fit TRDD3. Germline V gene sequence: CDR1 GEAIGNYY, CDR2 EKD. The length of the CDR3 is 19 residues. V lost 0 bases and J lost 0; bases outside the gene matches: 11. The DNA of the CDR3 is TGTGCCTGTGACACCGTATCTAACTGGGGGATATCAGACACCGATAAACTCATCTTT. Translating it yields CACDTVSNWGISDTDKLIF.

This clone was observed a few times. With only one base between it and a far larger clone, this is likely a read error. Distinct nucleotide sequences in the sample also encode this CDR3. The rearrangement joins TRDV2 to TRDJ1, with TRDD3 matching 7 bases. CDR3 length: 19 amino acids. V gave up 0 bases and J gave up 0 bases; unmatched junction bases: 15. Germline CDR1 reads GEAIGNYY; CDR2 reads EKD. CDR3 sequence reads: CACDTVSNWGISDTDKLIF. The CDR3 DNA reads TGTGCCTGTGACACCGTATCGAACTGGGGAATATCAGACACCGATAAACTCATCTTT.

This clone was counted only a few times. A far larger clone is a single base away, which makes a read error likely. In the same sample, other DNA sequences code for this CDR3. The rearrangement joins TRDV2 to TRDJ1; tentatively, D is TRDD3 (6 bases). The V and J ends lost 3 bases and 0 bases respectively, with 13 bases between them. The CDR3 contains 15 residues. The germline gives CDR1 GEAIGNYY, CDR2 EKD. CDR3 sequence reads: CACDLLGTDTDKLIF. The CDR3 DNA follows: TGTGCCTGTGACCTACTGGGAACAGACACCGATAAACTCATCTTT.

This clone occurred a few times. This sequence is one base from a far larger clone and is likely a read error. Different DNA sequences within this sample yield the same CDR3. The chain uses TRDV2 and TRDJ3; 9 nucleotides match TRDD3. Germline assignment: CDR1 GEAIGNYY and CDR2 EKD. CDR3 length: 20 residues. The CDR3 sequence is CACDPIVLGESSWDTRQMFF. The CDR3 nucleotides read TGTGCTTGTGATCCCATTGTACTGGGGGAAAGCTCCTGGGACACCCGACAGATGTTTTTC.

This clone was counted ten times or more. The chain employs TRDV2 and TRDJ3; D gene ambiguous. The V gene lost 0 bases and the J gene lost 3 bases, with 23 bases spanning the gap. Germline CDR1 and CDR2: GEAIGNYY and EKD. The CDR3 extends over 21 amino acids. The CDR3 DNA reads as TGTGCCTGTGACACCGGAAGCGGGGCCATACCCCGTGGCTGGGACACCCGACAGATGTTTTTC. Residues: CACDTGSGAIPRGWDTRQMFF.

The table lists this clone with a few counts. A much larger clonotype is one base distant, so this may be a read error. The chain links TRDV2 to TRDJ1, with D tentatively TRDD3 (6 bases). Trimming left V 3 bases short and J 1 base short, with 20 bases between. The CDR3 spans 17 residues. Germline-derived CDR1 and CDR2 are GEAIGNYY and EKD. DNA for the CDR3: TGTGCCTGTGACCTCCTGGGGTATAAGGGGAGCACCGATAAACTCATCTTT. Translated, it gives CACDLLGYKGSTDKLIF.

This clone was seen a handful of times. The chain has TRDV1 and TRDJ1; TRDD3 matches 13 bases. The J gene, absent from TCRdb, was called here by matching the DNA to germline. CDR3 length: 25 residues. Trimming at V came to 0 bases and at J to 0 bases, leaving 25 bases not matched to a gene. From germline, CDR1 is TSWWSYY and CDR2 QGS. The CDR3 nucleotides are TGTGCTCTTGGGGAACTGTCTTCCTACTGGGGGATACGCGGGGCCCGTGGAGTGGACACCGATAAACTCATCTTT. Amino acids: CALGELSSYWGIRGARGVDTDKLIF.

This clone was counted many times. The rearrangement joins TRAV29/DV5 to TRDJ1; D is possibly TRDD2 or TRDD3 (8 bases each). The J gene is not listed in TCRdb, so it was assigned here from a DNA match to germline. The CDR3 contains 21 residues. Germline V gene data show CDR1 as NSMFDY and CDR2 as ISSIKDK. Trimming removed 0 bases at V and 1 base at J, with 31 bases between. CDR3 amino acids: CAASVWLPTRGYWGPTDKLIF. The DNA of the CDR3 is TGTGCAGCAAGCGTTTGGCTTCCTACGAGGGGGTACTGGGGGCCCACCGATAAACTCATCTTT.

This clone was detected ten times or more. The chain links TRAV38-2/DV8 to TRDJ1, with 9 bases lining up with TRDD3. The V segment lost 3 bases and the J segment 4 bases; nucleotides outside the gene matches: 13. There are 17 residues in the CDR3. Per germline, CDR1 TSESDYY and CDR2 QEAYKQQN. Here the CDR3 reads CAYRNHHPLLGDDKLIF. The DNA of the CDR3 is TGTGCTTATAGGAACCACCACCCACTACTGGGGGACGATAAACTCATCTTT.

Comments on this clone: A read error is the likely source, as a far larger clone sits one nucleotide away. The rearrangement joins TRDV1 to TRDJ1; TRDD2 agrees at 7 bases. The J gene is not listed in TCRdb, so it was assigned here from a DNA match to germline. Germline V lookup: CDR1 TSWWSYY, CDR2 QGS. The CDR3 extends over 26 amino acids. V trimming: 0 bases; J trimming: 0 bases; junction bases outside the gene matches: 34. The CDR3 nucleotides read TGTGCTCTTGGGGAACTGGGGTTCCTACAGTCCTTAACTGTGGGATCTTCTTCTTTGTACACCGATAAACTCATCTTT. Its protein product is CALGELGFLQSLTVGSSSLYTDKLIF.

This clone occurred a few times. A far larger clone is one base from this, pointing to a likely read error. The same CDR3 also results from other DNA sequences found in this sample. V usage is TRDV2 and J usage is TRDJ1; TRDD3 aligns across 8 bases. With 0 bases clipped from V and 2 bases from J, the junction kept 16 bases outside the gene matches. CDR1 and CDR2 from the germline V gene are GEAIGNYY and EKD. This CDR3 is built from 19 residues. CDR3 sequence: CACDTVPGTGIPLTDKLIF. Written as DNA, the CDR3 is TGTGCCTGTGACACCGTTCCCGGCACGGGGATACCCTTAACCGATAAACTCATCTTT.

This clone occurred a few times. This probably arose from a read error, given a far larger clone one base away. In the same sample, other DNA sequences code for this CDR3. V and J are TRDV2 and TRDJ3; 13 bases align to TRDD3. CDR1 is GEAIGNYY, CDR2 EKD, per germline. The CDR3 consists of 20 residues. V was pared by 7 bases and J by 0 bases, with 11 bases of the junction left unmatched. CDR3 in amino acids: CACEPYWGIRGSWDTRQMFF. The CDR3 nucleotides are TGTGCCTGCGAACCGTACTGGGGGATACGGGGCTCCTGGGACACCCGACAGATGTTTTTC.

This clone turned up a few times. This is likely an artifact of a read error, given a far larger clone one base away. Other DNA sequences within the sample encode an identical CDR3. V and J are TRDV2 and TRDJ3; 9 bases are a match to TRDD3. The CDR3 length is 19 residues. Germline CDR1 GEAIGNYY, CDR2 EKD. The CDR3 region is CACDTAGDTPSWDTRQMFF. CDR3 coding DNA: TGTGCCTGTGACACCGCCGGGGATACGCCCTCCTGGGACACTCGACAGATGTTTTTC.

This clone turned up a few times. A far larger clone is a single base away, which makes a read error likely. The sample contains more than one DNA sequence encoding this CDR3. CDR3 amino acids: CACDTVSGGYDKLIF. For the CDR3, the DNA is TGTGCTTGTGACACCGTTTCTGGGGGATACGATAAACTCATCTTT. The chain has TRDV2 and TRDJ1; 10 bases fit TRDD3. CDR1 GEAIGNYY and CDR2 EKD come from the germline V gene. CDR3 length: 15 residues.

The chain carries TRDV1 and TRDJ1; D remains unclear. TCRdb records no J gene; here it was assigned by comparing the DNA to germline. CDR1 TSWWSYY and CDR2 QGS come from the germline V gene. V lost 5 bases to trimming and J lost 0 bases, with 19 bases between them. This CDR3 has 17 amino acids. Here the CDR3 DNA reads TGTGCTCTTGGGTTTACCTCCCCCACCCGGTACACCGATAAACTCATCTTT. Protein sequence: CALGFTSPTRYTDKLIF.

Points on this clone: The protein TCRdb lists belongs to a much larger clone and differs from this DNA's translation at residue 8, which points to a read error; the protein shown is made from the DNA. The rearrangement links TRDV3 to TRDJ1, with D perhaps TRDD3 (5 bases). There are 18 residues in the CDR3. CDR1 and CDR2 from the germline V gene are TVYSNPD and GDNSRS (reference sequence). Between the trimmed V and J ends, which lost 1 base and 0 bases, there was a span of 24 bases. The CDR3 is CAFTLDWRIRGYTDKLIF. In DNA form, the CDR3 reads TGTGCCTTTACTCTAGACTGGAGGATAAGGGGGTACACCGATAAACTCATCTTT.

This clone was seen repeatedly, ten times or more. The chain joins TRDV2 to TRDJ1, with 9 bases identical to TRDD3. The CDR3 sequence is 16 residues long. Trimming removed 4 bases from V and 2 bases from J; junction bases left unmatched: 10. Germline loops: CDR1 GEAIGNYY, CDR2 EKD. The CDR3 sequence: CACDILELGDTDKLIF. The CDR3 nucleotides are TGTGCCTGTGATATCCTCGAGCTGGGGGATACCGATAAACTCATCTTT.

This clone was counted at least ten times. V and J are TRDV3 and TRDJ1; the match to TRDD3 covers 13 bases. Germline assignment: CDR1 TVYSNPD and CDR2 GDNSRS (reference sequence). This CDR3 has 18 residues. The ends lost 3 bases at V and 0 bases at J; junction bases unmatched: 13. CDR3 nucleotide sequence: TGTGCCTTGTCCCATCTACTGGGGGATACGCGAGACACCGATAAACTCATCTTT. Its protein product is CALSHLLGDTRDTDKLIF.

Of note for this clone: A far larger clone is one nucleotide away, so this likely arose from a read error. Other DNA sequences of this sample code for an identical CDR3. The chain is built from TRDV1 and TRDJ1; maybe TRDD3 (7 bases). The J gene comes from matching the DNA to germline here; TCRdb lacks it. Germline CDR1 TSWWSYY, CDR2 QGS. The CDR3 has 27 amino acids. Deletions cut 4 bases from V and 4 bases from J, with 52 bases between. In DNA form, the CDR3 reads TGTGCTCTTGGGGTGGATTCCTCCTACCTACGCCGCTACTGGGGATCAAGCGAGGGAGCCGCGATCGATAAACTCATCTTT. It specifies CALGVDSSYLRRYWGSSEGAAIDKLIF.

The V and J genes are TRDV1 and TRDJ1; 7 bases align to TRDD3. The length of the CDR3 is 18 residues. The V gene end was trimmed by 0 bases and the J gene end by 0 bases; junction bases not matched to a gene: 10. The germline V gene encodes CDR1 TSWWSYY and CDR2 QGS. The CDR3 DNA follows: TGTGCTCTTGGGGAACTGAATCTGGGGGCCTCGTACACCGATAAACTCATCTTT. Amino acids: CALGELNLGASYTDKLIF.

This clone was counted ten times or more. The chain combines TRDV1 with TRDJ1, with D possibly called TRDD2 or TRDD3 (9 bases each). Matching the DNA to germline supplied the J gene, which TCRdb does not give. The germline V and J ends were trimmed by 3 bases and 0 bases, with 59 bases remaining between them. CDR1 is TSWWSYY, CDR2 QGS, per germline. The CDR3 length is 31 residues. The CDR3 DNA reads TGTGCTCTTGGGGAGGGACCCTACACGCAAATTCCCTGGCCTTCCTACGATCCTCTGGGGGATGCCCCCGCGTACACCGATAAACTCATCTTT. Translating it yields CALGEGPYTQIPWPSYDPLGDAPAYTDKLIF.

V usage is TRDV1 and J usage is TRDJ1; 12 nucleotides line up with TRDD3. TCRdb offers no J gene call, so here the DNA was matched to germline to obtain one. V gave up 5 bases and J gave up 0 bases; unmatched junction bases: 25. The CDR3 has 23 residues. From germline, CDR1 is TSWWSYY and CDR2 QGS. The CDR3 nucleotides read TGTGCTCTTGGGAAGGCCTCAAACCTCGTACTGGGGGATACAGAGGGGGACACCGATAAACTCATCTTT. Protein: CALGKASNLVLGDTEGDTDKLIF.

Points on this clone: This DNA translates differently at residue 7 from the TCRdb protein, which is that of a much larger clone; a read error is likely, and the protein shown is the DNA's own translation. CDR3 DNA sequence: TGTGCCTGTGACAAAGTAATGGGGGATACGCGCTCCTGGGACACCCGACAGATGTTTTTC. It translates to CACDKVMGDTRSWDTRQMFF. The chain links TRDV2 to TRDJ3; TRDD3 matches 11 bases. J gave up 0 bases and V 2 bases, and 8 bases lay outside the gene matches. This CDR3 region has 20 residues. Germline CDR1 GEAIGNYY, CDR2 EKD.

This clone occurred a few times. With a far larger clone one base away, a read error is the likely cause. Here the CDR3 reads CACDPIGDTPGLTAQLFF. The CDR3 coding sequence is TGTGCCTGTGACCCCATAGGGGATACGCCGGGTTTGACAGCACAACTCTTCTTT. This chain uses TRDV2 with TRDJ2; 9 bases fit TRDD3. V shed 3 bases, J shed 1 base, and the junction held 11 bases outside the gene matches. The CDR3 totals 18 residues. CDR1 and CDR2 (germline): GEAIGNYY, EKD.

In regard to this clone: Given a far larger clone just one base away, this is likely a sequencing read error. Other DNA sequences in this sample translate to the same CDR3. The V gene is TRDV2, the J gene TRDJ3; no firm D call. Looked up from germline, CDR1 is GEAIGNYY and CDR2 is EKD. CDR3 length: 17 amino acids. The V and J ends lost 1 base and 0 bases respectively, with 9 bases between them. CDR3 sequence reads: CACDTSPPSWDTRQMFF. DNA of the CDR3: TGTGCCTGTGACACATCGCCTCCCTCCTGGGACACCCGACAGATGTTTTTC.

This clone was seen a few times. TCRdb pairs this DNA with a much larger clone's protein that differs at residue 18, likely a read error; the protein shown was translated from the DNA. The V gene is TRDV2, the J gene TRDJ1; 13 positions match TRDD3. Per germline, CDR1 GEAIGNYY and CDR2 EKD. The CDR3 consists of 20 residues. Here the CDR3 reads CACDTVATGGYGGYTDKRIF. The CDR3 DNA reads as TGTGCCTGTGACACCGTCGCTACTGGGGGATACGGAGGGTACACCGATAAACGCATCTTT.